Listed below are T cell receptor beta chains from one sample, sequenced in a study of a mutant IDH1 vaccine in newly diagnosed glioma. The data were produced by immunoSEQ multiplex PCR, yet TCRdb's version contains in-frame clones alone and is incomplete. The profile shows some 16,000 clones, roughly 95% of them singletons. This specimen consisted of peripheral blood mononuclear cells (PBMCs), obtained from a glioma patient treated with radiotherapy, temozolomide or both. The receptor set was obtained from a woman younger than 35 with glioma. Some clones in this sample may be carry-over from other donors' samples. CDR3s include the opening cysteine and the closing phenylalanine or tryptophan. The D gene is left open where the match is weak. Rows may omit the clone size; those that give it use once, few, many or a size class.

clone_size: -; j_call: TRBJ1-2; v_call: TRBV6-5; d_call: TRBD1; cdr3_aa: CASSPQGYYGYTF; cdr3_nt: TGTGCCAGCAGTCCACAGGGGTACTATGGCTACACCTTC
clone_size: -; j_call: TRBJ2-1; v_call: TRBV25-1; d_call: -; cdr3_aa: CASSELLAENNEQFF; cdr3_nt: TGTGCCAGCAGTGAATTGTTAGCGGAAAACAATGAGCAGTTCTTC
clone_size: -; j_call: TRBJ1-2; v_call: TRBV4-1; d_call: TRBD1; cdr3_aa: CASSQDHFGTAYGYTF; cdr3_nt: TGCGCCAGCAGCCAAGATCACTTCGGGACAGCCTATGGCTACACCTTC
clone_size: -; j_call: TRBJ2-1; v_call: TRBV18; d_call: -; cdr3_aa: CASSPSLRTNEQFF; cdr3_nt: TGTGCCAGCTCACCAAGTTTACGAACCAATGAGCAGTTCTTC
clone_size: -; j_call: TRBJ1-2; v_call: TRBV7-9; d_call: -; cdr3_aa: CASTSIRGLDTF; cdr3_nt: TGTGCCAGCACCTCTATAAGAGGGCTAGACACCTTC
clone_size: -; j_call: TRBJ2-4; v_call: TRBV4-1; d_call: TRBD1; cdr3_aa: CASSQTTGEENIQYF; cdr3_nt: TGCGCCAGCAGCCAAACAACAGGGGAAGAGAACATTCAGTACTTC
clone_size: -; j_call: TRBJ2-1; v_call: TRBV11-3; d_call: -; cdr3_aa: CASTPRAVDEQFF; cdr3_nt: TGTGCCAGCACCCCCCGGGCGGTGGATGAGCAGTTCTTC
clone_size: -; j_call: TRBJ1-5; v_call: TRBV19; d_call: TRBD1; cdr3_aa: CASSISGGATNQPQHF; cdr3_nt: TGTGCCAGTAGTATCTCAGGGGGCGCGACGAATCAGCCCCAGCATTTT
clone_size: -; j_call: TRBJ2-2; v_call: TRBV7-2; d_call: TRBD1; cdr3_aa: CASSLRQGRQGNTGELFF; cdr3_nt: TGTGCCAGCAGCTTACGACAGGGTCGTCAGGGGAACACCGGGGAGCTGTTTTTT
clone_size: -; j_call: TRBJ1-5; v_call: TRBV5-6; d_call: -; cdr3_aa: CASSSRDTPWNQPQHF; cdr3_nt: TGTGCCAGCAGCTCCCGGGACACTCCATGGAATCAGCCCCAGCATTTT
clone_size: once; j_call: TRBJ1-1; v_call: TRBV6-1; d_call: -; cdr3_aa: CASSLWGLGAFF; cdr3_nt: TGTGCCAGCAGTCTTTGGGGGCTCGGAGCTTTCTTT
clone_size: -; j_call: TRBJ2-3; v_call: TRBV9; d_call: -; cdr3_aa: CASSVGGVEDTQYF; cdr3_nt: TGTGCCAGCAGCGTAGGGGGGGTAGAAGATACGCAGTATTTT
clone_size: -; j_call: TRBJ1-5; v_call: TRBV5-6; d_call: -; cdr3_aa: CASSALGSPQHF; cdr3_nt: TGTGCCAGCAGCGCCTTGGGTAGCCCCCAGCATTTT
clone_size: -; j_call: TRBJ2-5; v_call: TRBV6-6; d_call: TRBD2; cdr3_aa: CASSPGLAGAQETQYF; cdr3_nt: TGTGCCAGCAGCCCCGGACTAGCGGGGGCCCAAGAGACCCAGTACTTC
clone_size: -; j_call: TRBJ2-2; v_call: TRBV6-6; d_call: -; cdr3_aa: CATEKNTGELFF; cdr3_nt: TGTGCTACAGAGAAGAACACCGGGGAGCTGTTTTTT
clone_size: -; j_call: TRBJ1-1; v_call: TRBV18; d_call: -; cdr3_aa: CASSPLENTEAFF; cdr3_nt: TGTGCCAGCTCACCCCTCGAAAACACTGAAGCTTTCTTT
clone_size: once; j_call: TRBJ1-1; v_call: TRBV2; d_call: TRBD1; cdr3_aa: CASKPGQEAGAFF; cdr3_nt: TGTGCCAGCAAACCGGGACAGGAAGCGGGGGCTTTCTTT
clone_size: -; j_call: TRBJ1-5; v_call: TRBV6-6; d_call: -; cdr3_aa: CASSYSGQYNQPQHF; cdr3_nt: TGTGCCAGCAGTTACTCAGGGCAGTACAATCAGCCCCAGCATTTT
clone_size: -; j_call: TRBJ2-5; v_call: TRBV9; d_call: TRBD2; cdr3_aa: CASGEGGSGETQYF; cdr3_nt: TGTGCCAGCGGGGAGGGCGGGAGTGGTGAGACCCAGTACTTC
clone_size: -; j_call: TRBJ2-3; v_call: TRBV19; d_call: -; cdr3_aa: CASSVGSWLVTDTQYF; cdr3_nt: TGTGCCAGTAGTGTAGGTTCCTGGCTAGTCACAGATACGCAGTATTTT
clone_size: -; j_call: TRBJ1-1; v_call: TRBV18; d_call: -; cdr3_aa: CASSVGVESTEAFF; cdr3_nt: TGTGCCAGCTCGGTCGGGGTAGAGAGCACTGAAGCTTTCTTT
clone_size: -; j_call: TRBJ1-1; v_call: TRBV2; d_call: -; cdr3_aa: CASSVGQMNTEAFF; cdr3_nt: TGTGCCAGCAGTGTCGGGCAGATGAACACTGAAGCTTTCTTT
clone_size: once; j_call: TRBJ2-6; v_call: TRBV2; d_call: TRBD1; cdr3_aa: CARGQGNSGANVLTF; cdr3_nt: TGTGCCAGAGGACAGGGAAACTCTGGGGCCAACGTCCTGACTTTC
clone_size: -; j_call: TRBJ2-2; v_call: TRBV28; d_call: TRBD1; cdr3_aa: CASSLQGAGTGELFF; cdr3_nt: TGTGCCAGCAGCCTCCAGGGGGCTGGCACCGGGGAGCTGTTTTTT
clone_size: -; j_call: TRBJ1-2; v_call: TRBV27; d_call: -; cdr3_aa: CASSFSGYGYTF; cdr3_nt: TGTGCCAGCAGTTTTTCCGGATATGGCTACACCTTC
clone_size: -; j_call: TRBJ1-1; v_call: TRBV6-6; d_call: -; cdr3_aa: CASSPQSGSTEAFF; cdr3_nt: TGTGCCAGCAGTCCCCAGAGCGGGAGCACTGAAGCTTTCTTT
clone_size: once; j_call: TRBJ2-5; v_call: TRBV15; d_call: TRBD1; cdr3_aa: CATSREGQGVVIDGTQYF; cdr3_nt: TGTGCCACCAGCAGAGAGGGGCAGGGGGTTGTAATTGATGGGACCCAGTACTTC
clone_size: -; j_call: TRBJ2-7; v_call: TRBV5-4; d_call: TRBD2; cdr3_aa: CASSRGTSIYEQYF; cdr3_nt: TGTGCCAGCAGCCGGGGGACTAGCATCTACGAGCAGTACTTC
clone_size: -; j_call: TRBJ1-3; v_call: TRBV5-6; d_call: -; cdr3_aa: CASQSGTSGNTIYF; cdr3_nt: TGTGCCAGCCAATCGGGGACTTCTGGAAACACCATATATTTT
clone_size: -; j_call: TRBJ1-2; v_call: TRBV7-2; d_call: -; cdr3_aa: CASSGTQGRGYTF; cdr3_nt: TGTGCCAGCAGCGGCACGCAGGGCCGCGGCTACACCTTC
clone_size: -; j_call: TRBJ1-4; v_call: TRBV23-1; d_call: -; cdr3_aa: CASSHPPRFFNRAELFF; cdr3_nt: TGCGCCAGCAGTCACCCACCACGATTCTTCAATCGTGCGGAACTGTTTTTT